This entry features one T cell receptor beta chain sequence. Assay used: immunoSEQ multiplex PCR; TCRdb lists only in-frame clones, some missing. The repertoire holds around 69,000 clones, with around 97% as singletons. These data come from a study of technical replicates of blood from a handful of donors. The CDR3 is 15 residues long. V lost 6 bases and J lost 6; bases outside the gene matches: 8. Germline V gene sequence: CDR1 WSHSY, CDR2 SAAADI. Sequenced sample: T cells isolated from PBMCs. V and J are TRBV10-2 and TRBJ2-1, with TRBD2 matching over 10 bases. The sequence derives from a human donor in good health. CDR3 sequence: CASSSGTSALNEQFF. The CDR3 DNA reads as TGCGCCAGCAGCTCCGGGACTAGCGCGCTCAATGAGCAGTTCTTC.